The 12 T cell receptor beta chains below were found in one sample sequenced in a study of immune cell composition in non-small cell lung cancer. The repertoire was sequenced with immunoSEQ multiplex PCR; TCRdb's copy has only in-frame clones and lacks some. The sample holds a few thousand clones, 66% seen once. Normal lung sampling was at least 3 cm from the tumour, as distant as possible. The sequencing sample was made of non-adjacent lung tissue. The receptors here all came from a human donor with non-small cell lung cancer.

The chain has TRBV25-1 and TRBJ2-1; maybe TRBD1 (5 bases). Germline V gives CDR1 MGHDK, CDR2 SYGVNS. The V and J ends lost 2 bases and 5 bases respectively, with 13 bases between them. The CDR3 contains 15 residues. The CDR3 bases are TGTGCCAGCAGTGAAGGGGCGAGAACAAACAATGAGCAGTTCTTC. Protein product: CASSEGARTNNEQFF.

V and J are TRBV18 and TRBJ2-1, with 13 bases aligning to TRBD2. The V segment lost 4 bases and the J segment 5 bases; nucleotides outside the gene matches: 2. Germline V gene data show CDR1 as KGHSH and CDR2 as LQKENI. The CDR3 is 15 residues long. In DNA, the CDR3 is TGTGCCAGCTCACTCGGGACTAGCGGGGACAATGAGCAGTTCTTC. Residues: CASSLGTSGDNEQFF.

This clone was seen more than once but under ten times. CDR3 protein: CASSWTSGDNEQFF. The CDR3, as DNA: TGTGCCAGCAGTTGGACTAGCGGGGACAATGAGCAGTTCTTC. V gene TRBV6-5 combines with J gene TRBJ2-1, with 12 bases aligning to TRBD2. Trimming at V came to 4 bases and at J to 5 bases, leaving 0 bases not matched to a gene. Germline assignment: CDR1 MNHEY and CDR2 SVGAGI. This CDR3 spans 14 amino acids.

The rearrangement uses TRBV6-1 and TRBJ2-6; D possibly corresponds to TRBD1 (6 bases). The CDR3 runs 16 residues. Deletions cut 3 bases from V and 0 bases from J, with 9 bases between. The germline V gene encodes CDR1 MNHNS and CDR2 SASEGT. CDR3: CASSEGHHSGANVLTF. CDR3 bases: TGTGCCAGCAGTGAGGGACACCACTCTGGGGCCAACGTCCTGACTTTC.

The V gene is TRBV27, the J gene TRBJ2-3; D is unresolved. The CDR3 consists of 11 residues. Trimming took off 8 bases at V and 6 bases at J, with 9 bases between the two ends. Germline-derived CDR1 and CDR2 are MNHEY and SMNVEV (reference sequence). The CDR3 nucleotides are TGTGCCAGCTCTTCTATCGATACGCAGTATTTT. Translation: CASSSIDTQYF.

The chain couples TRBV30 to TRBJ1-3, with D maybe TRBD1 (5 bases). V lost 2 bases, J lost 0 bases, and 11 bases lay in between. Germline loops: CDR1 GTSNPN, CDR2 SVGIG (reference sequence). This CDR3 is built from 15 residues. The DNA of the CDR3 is TGTGCCTGGAGTTTGAAGGGGCTCTCTGGAAACACCATATATTTT. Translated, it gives CAWSLKGLSGNTIYF.

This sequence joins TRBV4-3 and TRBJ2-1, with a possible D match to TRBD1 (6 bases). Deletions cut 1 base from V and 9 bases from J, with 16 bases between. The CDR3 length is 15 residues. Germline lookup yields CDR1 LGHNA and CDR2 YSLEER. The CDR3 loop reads CASSQVEVQGGEQFF. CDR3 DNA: TGCGCCAGCAGCCAAGTTGAAGTACAGGGTGGTGAGCAGTTCTTC.

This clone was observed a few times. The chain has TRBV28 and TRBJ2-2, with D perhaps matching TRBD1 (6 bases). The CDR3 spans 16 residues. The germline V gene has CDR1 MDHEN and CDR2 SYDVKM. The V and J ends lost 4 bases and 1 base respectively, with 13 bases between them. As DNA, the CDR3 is TGTGCCAGCAGTTCTACCGGGACAATGAACACCGGGGAGCTGTTTTTT. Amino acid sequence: CASSSTGTMNTGELFF.

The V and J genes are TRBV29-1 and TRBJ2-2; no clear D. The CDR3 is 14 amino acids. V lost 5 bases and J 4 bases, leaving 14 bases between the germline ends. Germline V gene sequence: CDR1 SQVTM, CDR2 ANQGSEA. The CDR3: CSVFDQVSTGELFF. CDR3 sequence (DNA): TGCAGCGTTTTTGACCAGGTATCCACCGGGGAGCTGTTTTTT.

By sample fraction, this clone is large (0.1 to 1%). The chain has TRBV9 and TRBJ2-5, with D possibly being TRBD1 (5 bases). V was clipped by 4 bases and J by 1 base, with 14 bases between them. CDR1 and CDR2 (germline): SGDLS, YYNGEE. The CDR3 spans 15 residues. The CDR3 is CASSLGGRGQETQYF. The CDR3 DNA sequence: TGTGCCAGCAGCCTTGGCGGAAGGGGCCAAGAGACCCAGTACTTC.

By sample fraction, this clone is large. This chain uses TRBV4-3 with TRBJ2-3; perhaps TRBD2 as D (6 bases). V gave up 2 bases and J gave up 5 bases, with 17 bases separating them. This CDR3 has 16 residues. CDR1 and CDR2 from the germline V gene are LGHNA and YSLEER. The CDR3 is CASSQNVEGTRDTQYF. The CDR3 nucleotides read TGCGCCAGCAGCCAAAACGTGGAGGGTACGAGAGATACGCAGTATTTT.

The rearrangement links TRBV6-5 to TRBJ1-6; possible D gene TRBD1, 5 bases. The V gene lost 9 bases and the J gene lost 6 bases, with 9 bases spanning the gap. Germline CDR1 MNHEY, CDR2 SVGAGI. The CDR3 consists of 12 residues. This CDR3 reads CASTGLNSPLHF. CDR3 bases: TGTGCCAGTACAGGCCTTAATTCACCCCTCCACTTT.